These T cell receptor beta chains were read from a single sample in a study of tumor and adjacent non-tumor tissue in lung cancer. Using its own MiXCR run on the multiplex PCR reads, TCRdb lists one record per CDR3 protein. This table has about 81,000 distinct CDR3 sequences, about two thirds appearing once. Sequences were obtained from lung tumor tissue. Receptor source: a middle-aged woman with non-small cell lung cancer. CDR3s include the opening cysteine and the closing phenylalanine or tryptophan. The D gene is left open where the match is weak. Clone size is shown for a subset of rows, as once, few, many or a class of expanded clone.

>NA|TRBJ2-1|TRBV11-2|TRBD2
CTSSPGTSGTSYNEQFF
TGTACCAGTAGCCCGGGGACTAGCGGCACCTCCTACAATGAACAGTTCTTC
>NA|TRBJ2-7|TRBV6-1|TRBD1
CANSERETGAYEQYF
TGTGCCAACAGTGAACGAGAGACAGGGGCCTACGAGCAGTACTTC
>NA|TRBJ2-1|TRBV24-1|NA
CATSDYNKQFF
TGTGCCACCAGTGATTACAATAAGCAGTTCTTC
>NA|TRBJ2-1|TRBV14|NA
CTSSQGGRRGSSYNEQFF
TGTACCAGCAGCCAGGGAGGACGGAGGGGGAGCTCCTATAATGAGCAGTTCTTC
>once|TRBJ2-2|TRBV12-3/TRBV12-4|NA
CASSSTGTGELFF
TGTGCCAGCAGTTCTACGGGCACTGGGGAGCTGTTTTTT
>few|TRBJ2-5|TRBV5-1|TRBD1
CASSPDRARKTQYF
TGCGCCAGCAGCCCTGACAGGGCAAGAAAGACCCAGTACTTC
>few|TRBJ2-1|TRBV20-1|TRBD2
CSAPSRMTSGNEQFF
TGCAGTGCTCCTAGCCGAATGACTAGCGGCAATGAGCAGTTCTTC
>many|TRBJ2-6|TRBV28|NA
CASRLSDRTGANVLTF
TGTGCCAGCAGGCTTTCGGACAGAACAGGGGCCAACGTCCTGACTTTC
>NA|TRBJ2-6|TRBV4-1|NA
CASSFQPAQGPGANVLTF
TGCGCCAGCAGTTTCCAACCGGCACAGGGACCTGGGGCCAACGTCCTGACCTTC
>few|TRBJ2-2|TRBV4-2|NA
CASNHAYRVVTGELFF
TGTGCCAGCAACCATGCATACAGGGTTGTCACCGGGGAGCTGTTTTTT
>NA|TRBJ1-2|TRBV4-1|NA
CANSQVRGDHGYTF
TGTGCCAACAGCCAAGTACGGGGTGACCATGGCTACACCTTC
>NA|TRBJ1-1|TRBV6-1|NA
CANSDSGRDTEAFF
TGTGCCAACAGTGACTCGGGGAGGGACACTGAAGCTTTCTTT
>NA|TRBJ2-1|TRBV6-1|NA
CACSSGTREQFF
TGTGCGTGCAGCTCAGGGACGAGGGAGCAGTTCTTC
>NA|TRBJ2-3|TRBV11-2|NA
CTSSFSLGGGSTDTQYF
TGTACCAGCAGCTTTTCACTAGGGGGGGGCTCCACAGATACGCAGTATTTT
>once|TRBJ1-4|TRBV11-2|NA
CTSSQIVTRRSGKLFF
TGTACCAGCAGCCAAATAGTTACCCGGAGGAGTGGGAAACTGTTTTTT
>few|TRBJ2-2|TRBV11-2|TRBD2
CASSLQLASTTGELFF
TGTGCCAGCAGCTTACAACTAGCGTCTACTACCGGGGAGCTGTTTTTT
>many|TRBJ2-7|TRBV20-1|TRBD1
CSARDRRTGTYEQYF
TGCAGTGCTAGAGATCGAAGGACAGGAACCTACGAGCAGTACTTC
>once|TRBJ2-7|TRBV20-1|NA
CSTRDHSVGVSYEQYF
TGCAGTACTAGAGACCATAGCGTGGGGGTGTCCTACGAACAGTACTTC
>NA|TRBJ1-1|TRBV30|NA
CTRIRNTEAFF
TGTACCCGGATCAGGAACACTGAAGCTTTCTTT
>NA|TRBJ1-2|TRBV28|NA
CASNYTRPTNYGYTF
TGTGCCAGCAATTATACACGCCCCACCAACTATGGCTACACCTTC
>NA|TRBJ1-3|TRBV28|TRBD1
CASGGQDVSNAIYF
TGTGCCAGCGGGGGACAGGACGTTTCGAACGCCATATATTTT
>NA|TRBJ1-1|TRBV12-3/TRBV12-4|NA
CACWDKRNIEAFF
TGTGCCTGCTGGGACAAGCGGAACATTGAAGCTTTCTTT
>NA|TRBJ2-7|TRBV11-2|NA
CANSLRASAAKSYEQYF
TGTGCCAACAGCTTACGGGCCTCAGCGGCCAAGTCCTACGAGCAGTACTTC
>few|TRBJ2-7|TRBV12-3/TRBV12-4|TRBD1
CASSPPTGIEGAYERYF
TGTGCCAGCAGTCCACCGACAGGGATTGAAGGAGCCTACGAGCGGTACTTC
>NA|TRBJ2-1|TRBV29-1|NA
CSIEPGFTYNEQFF
TGCAGCATCGAGCCCGGTTTTACCTACAATGAGCAGTTCTTC
>NA|TRBJ2-7|TRBV28|NA
CASSTYARGALNAYEHYF
TGTGCCAGCAGTACCTACGCACGGGGGGCCCTGAATGCCTACGAGCACTACTTC
>NA|TRBJ1-2|TRBV6-5|TRBD1
CVSSYSSGQGLNGHTF
TGTGTCAGCAGTTACTCGTCGGGACAGGGTCTAAATGGTCACACCTTC
>NA|TRBJ2-7|TRBV30|NA
CTWSVGRGDSYEQYF
TGTACCTGGAGTGTAGGCAGGGGGGACTCCTACGAGCAGTACTTC
>few|TRBJ2-5|TRBV20-1|TRBD2
CSATPGGGKKETQYF
TGCAGTGCCACTCCGGGCGGGGGAAAAAAAGAGACCCAGTACTTC
>NA|TRBJ2-7|TRBV20-1|TRBD1
CSVRGSGGRREQYF
TGCAGTGTGAGAGGCTCAGGGGGTCGTCGGGAGCAGTACTTC
>NA|TRBJ2-3|TRBV4-1|TRBD1
CTSSQDPGTGYDTQYF
TGCACCAGCAGCCAAGATCCTGGGACAGGGTACGATACGCAATATTTT
>many|TRBJ2-5|TRBV14|NA
CASSQEYRWGGPIGETQYF
TGTGCCAGCAGCCAAGAATACCGATGGGGAGGACCCATCGGAGAGACCCAGTACTTC
>NA|TRBJ2-2|TRBV6-5|NA
CASRYSWGRVTGELFF
TGTGCCAGCAGGTACTCTTGGGGCAGGGTCACCGGGGAGCTGTTTTTT
>once|TRBJ1-1|TRBV20-1|NA
CSASVRGEKTEAFF
TGCAGTGCTAGCGTAAGGGGGGAGAAGACTGAAGCTTTCTTT
>NA|TRBJ2-7|TRBV29-1|NA
CNVGLNYEQYF
TGCAACGTTGGCTTAAACTACGAGCAGTACTTC
>many|TRBJ2-7|TRBV6-6|TRBD1
CASSYNEGAGEQYF
TGTGCCAGCAGTTACAACGAGGGGGCGGGTGAGCAGTACTTC
>medium-sized|TRBJ2-1|TRBV29-1|TRBD2
CSVAAGYSYNEQFF
TGCAGCGTTGCAGCGGGATACTCCTACAATGAGCAGTTCTTC
>once|TRBJ2-1|TRBV5-1|TRBD1
CASRPGTGMANEQFF
TGCGCCAGCAGGCCCGGGACAGGGATGGCTAATGAGCAGTTCTTC
>many|TRBJ2-7|TRBV28|TRBD2
CASSPGLAAREQYF
TGTGCCAGCAGTCCAGGCCTAGCGGCGCGCGAGCAGTACTTC
>NA|TRBJ2-5|TRBV4-1|TRBD1
CASSRRDSIAETQYF
TGCGCCAGCAGTCGCCGGGACAGCATCGCGGAGACCCAGTACTTC
>NA|TRBJ2-7|TRBV11-2|NA
CASNPKTGGGPNKQYF
TGTGCCAGCAACCCCAAGACTGGGGGGGGCCCCAACAAGCAGTACTTC
>NA|TRBJ2-1|TRBV7-3|NA
CASSSRGLPNNEQFF
TGTGCCAGCAGCAGCCGAGGACTACCCAACAATGAGCAGTTCTTC
>few|TRBJ2-1|TRBV7-9|TRBD2
CASSLTSGSSYSEQFF
TGTGCCAGCAGCTTAACTAGCGGGAGCTCCTACAGTGAGCAGTTCTTC
>NA|TRBJ2-1|TRBV19|NA
CASTLTGYNEQFF
TGTGCCAGTACTCTAACTGGGTACAATGAGCAGTTCTTC
>NA|TRBJ2-1|TRBV29-1|TRBD1
CGVGTEFSYNEQFF
TGCGGCGTAGGGACAGAGTTCTCCTACAATGAGCAGTTCTTC
>NA|TRBJ2-7|TRBV10-2|TRBD2
CANKLTPSGGEQCF
TGCGCCAACAAATTGACGCCTAGCGGGGGCGAGCAGTGCTTC
>once|TRBJ2-3|TRBV11-2|TRBD2
CASSLVVSGRVGDAQYF
TGTGCCAGTAGCTTAGTTGTTAGCGGGAGAGTTGGAGATGCGCAGTATTTT
>NA|TRBJ2-7|TRBV20-1|NA
CSAGRDCVSYVQYF
TGCAGTGCTGGCCGGGACTGTGTCTCCTACGTGCAGTACTTC
>once|TRBJ2-7|TRBV11-2|NA
CTSSLTQDEQHF
TGTACTAGCAGCTTAACCCAGGACGAGCAGCACTTC
>NA|TRBJ2-3|TRBV11-3|TRBD1
CASSLRAGGRRDTQNF
TGTGCCAGCAGCCTTCGAGCAGGGGGAAGGAGAGATACGCAGAATTTT
>NA|TRBJ2-3|TRBV5-4|NA
CAGSSLYNTDTQYF
TGTGCCGGCAGCTCTTTATATAACACAGATACGCAGTATTTT
>NA|TRBJ1-5|TRBV12-3/TRBV12-4|TRBD1
CVNSPGTGALNQPQHF
TGTGTCAACAGCCCCGGGACAGGGGCGCTTAATCAGCCCCAGCATTTT
>NA|TRBJ2-3|TRBV6-6|NA
CASSEDDRRYF
TGTGCCAGCAGCGAAGATGATAGGCGGTATTTT
>NA|TRBJ2-3|TRBV29-1|NA
CSVYGGQISTVTQYF
TGCAGCGTTTATGGCGGACAGATTAGCACAGTTACGCAGTATTTT
>NA|TRBJ1-2|TRBV5-4|TRBD1
CASSVVGQGVFNYGYTF
TGTGCCAGCAGCGTGGTGGGACAGGGGGTCTTTAACTATGGCTACACCTTT
>once|TRBJ1-3|TRBV12-3/TRBV12-4|NA
CANRPSDSSGNTIYF
TGCGCCAACAGACCTTCGGACAGCTCTGGAAACACCATATATTTT
>NA|TRBJ2-2|TRBV20-1|NA
CRTDWGETFTWELFF
TGCAGAACCGACTGGGGGGAGACGTTCACCTGGGAGCTGTTTTTT
>NA|TRBJ2-5|TRBV15|NA
CATSRDAGVETRYF
TGTGCCACCAGCAGAGATGCGGGCGTGGAGACCCGGTACTTC